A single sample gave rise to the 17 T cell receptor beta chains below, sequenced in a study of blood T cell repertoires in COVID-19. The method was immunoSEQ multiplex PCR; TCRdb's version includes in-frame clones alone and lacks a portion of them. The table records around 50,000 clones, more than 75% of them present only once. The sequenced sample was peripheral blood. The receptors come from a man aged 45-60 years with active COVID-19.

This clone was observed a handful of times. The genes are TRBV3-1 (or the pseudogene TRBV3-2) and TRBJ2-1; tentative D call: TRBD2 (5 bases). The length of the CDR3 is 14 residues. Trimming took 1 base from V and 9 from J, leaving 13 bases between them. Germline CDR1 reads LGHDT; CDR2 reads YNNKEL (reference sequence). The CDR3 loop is CASSQGWSSTEQFF. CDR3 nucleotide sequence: TGTGCCAGCAGCCAAGGCTGGTCTAGCACTGAGCAGTTCTTC.

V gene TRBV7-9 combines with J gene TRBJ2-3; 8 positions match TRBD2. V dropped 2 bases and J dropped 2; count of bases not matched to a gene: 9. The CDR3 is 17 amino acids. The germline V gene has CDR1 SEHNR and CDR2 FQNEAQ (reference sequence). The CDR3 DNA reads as TGTGCCAGCAGCTTATCGTCGGGCGGGGGGAACACAGATACGCAGTATTTT. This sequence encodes CASSLSSGGGNTDTQYF. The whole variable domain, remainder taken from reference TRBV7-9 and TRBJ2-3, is DTGVSQNPRHKITKRGQNVTFRCDPISEHNRLYWYRQTLGQGPEFLTYFQNEAQLEKSRLLSDRFSAERPKGSFSTLEIQRTEQGDSAMYLCASSLSSGGGNTDTQYFGPGTRLTVL.

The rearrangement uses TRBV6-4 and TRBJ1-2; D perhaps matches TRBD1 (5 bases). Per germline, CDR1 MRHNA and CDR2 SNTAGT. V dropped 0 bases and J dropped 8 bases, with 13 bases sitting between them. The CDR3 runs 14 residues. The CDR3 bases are TGTGCCAGCAGTGACTCGATGGGGGGACGGGGCTACACCTTC. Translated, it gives CASSDSMGGRGYTF.

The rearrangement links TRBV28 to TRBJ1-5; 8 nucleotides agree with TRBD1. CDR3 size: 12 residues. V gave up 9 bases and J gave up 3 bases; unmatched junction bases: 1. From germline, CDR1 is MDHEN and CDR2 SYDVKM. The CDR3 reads CARGQDNQPQHF. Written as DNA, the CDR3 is TGTGCCAGGGGACAGGACAATCAGCCCCAGCATTTT. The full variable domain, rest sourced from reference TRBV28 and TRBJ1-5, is DVKVTQSSRYLVKRTGEKVFLECVQDMDHENMFWYRQDPGLGLRLIYFSYDVKMKEKGDIPEGYSVSREKKERFSLILESASTNQTSMYLCARGQDNQPQHFGDGTRLSIL.

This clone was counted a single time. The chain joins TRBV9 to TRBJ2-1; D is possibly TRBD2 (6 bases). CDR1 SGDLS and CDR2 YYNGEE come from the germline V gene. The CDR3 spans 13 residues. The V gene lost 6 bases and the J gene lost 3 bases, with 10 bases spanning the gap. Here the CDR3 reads CASTGLFYNEQFF. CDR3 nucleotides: TGTGCCAGCACGGGACTTTTCTACAATGAGCAGTTCTTC.

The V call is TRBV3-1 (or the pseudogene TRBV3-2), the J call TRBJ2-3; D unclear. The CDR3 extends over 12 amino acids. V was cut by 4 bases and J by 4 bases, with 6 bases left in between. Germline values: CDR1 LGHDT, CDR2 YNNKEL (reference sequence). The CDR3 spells CASSPRPDTQYF. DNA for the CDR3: TGTGCCAGCAGCCCGAGGCCAGATACGCAGTATTTT.

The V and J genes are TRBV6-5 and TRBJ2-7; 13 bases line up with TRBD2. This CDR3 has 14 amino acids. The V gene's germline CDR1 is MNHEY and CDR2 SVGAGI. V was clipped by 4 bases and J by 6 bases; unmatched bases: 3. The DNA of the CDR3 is TGTGCCAGCAGTTTCGGACTAGCGGGGGCCGAGCAGTACTTC. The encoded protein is CASSFGLAGAEQYF.

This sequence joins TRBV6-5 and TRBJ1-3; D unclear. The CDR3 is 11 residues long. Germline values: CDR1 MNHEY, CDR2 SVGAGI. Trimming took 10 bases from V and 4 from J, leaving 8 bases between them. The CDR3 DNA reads TGTGCCAACGGGAAGGGAAACACCATATATTTT. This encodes CANGKGNTIYF.

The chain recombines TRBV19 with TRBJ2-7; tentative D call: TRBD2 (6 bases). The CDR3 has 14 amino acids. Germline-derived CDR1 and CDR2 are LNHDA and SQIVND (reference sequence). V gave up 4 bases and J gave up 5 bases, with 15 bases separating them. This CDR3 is CASSTGTEGDEQYF. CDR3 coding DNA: TGTGCCAGTAGTACGGGGACGGAGGGCGACGAGCAGTACTTC.

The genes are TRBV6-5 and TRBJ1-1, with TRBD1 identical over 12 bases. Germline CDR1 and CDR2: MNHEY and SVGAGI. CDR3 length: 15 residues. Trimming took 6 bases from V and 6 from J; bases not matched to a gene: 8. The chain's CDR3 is CASRGPGQGAAEAFF. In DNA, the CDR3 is TGTGCCAGCAGGGGTCCGGGACAGGGGGCCGCTGAAGCTTTCTTT.

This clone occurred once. In DNA, the CDR3 is TGTGCCAGCAGCTCCGGGACTTTCTCCTACGAGCAGTACTTC. Translated, it gives CASSSGTFSYEQYF. The chain recombines TRBV7-2 with TRBJ2-7; a weak D match, TRBD2 (6 bases). The CDR3 runs 14 residues. V lost 4 bases to trimming and J lost 0 bases, with 10 bases between them. In germline, CDR1 is SGHTA, CDR2 FQGNSA. The full variable domain, its missing parts supplied by reference TRBV7-2 and TRBJ2-7, is GAGVSQSPSNKVTEKGKDVELRCDPISGHTALYWYRQSLGQGLEFLIYFQGNSAPDKSGLPSDRFSAERTGGSVSTLTIQRTQQEDSAVYLCASSSGTFSYEQYFGPGTRLTVT.

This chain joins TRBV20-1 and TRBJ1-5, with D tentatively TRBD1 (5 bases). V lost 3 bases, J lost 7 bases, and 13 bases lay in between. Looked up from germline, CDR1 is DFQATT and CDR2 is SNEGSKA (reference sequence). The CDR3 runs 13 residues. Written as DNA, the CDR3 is TGCAGTGCTAGTAAGGCCTCAGGGCAGCCCCAGCATTTT. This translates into CSASKASGQPQHF.

The CDR3 loop reads CASSLSYGTGDTQYF. CDR3 bases: TGTGCCAGCAGCTTGAGTTACGGTACCGGGGATACGCAGTATTTT. The V call is TRBV5-6, the J call TRBJ2-3; no definite D call. Germline-derived CDR1 and CDR2 are SGHDT and YYEEEE. Between the trimmed V and J ends, which lost 1 base and 6 bases, there was a span of 15 bases. The CDR3 loop spans 15 amino acids.

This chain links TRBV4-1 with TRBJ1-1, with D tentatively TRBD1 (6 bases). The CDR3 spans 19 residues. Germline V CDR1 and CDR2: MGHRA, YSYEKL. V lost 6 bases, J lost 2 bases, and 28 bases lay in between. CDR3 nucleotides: TGCGCCAGCAGAATGGGTGCACGGCGACCCTCAGGGGCCAACACTGAAGCTTTCTTT. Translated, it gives CASRMGARRPSGANTEAFF.

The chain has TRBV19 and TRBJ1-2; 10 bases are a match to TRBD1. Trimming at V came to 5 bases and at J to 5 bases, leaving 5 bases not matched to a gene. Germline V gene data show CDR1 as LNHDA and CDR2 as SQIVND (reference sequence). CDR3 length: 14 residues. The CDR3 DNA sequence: TGTGCCAGTAGTCCGACAGGGGGCGGGTATGGCTACACCTTC. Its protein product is CASSPTGGGYGYTF.

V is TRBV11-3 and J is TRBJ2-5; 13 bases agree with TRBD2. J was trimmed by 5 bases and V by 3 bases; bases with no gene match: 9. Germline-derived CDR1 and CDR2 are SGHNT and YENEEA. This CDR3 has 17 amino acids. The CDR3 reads CASSLGSGTSGVETQYF. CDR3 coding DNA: TGTGCCAGCAGCTTGGGCAGCGGGACTAGCGGGGTGGAGACCCAGTACTTC.

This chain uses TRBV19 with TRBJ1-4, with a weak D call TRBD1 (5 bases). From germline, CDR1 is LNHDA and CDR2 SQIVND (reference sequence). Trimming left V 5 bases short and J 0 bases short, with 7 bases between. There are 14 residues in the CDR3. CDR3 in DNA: TGTGCCAGTAGTGACAGATCAACTAATGAAAAACTGTTTTTT. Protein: CASSDRSTNEKLFF.